Below are 8 T cell receptor beta chains sequenced from a single sample in a study of graft-versus-host responses after intestinal transplantation. Graft specimens yielded both intraepithelial and lamina propria lymphocytes. Profiled with immunoSEQ multiplex PCR; TCRdb holds only in-frame clones, not every one. This sample has under 75,000 clones, with 75% to 90% found just once. Sequenced here: ileum tissue, sampled around 350 days after transplant. The source of these receptors is a human patient who received an intestinal transplant, so some T cells may come from the graft donor.

As DNA, the CDR3 is TGTGCCAGCAGCTTACGAGCGGGGGCGGGCACCGGGGAGCTGTTTTTT. This codes for CASSLRAGAGTGELFF. The chain couples TRBV11-1 to TRBJ2-2; TRBD2 matches at 8 bases. This CDR3 comprises 16 residues. V lost 2 bases, J lost 4 bases, and 6 bases stayed unmatched. The germline CDR1 and CDR2 sequences are SGHAT and FQDESV (reference sequence).

The chain links TRBV5-5 to TRBJ1-2; TRBD1 might be the D (6 bases). The CDR3 length is 16 residues. CDR1 is SGHKS and CDR2 is YYEKEE in the germline V gene (reference sequence). V dropped 4 bases and J dropped 7 bases, with 23 bases sitting between them. CDR3 protein: CASSDTPPGVMSGYTF. For the CDR3, the DNA is TGTGCCAGCAGCGACACTCCTCCAGGGGTAATGAGTGGCTACACCTTC.

The rearrangement links TRBV28 to TRBJ1-2, with 8 bases that match TRBD1. CDR3 length: 14 residues. Germline V gives CDR1 MDHEN, CDR2 SYDVKM. The V and J ends lost 4 bases and 8 bases, in that order; junction bases with no gene match: 9. CDR3 region: CASSSPGGLGGYTF. The CDR3 DNA follows: TGTGCCAGCAGTTCTCCAGGGGGCTTGGGGGGCTACACCTTC.

V and J are TRBV5-4 and TRBJ1-2; 8 positions agree with TRBD1. The J segment lost 3 bases and the V segment lost 0 bases, leaving 1 base of the junction unmatched. The CDR3 loop spans 14 amino acids. The germline CDR1 and CDR2 sequences are SGHNT and YYREEE (reference sequence). The CDR3 DNA is TGTGCCAGCAGCTTGGAACAGGGGGACTATGGCTACACCTTC. It yields the protein CASSLEQGDYGYTF. Combining the CDR3 with reference TRBV5-4 and TRBJ1-2 gives the whole variable domain ETGVTQSPTHLIKTRGQQVTLRCSSQSGHNTVSWYQQALGQGPQFIFQYYREEENGRGNFPPRFSGLQFPNYSSELNVNALELDDSALYLCASSLEQGDYGYTFGSGTRLTVV.

This clone is medium-sized in the sample. This chain joins TRBV6-1 and TRBJ2-3; no reliable D call. The CDR3 is made up of 14 amino acids. In germline, CDR1 is MNHNS, CDR2 SASEGT. Trimming removed 6 bases at V and 4 bases at J, with 14 bases between. Here the CDR3 reads CASSAGLWADTQYF. The CDR3 DNA is TGTGCCAGCAGCGCCGGCCTCTGGGCAGATACGCAGTATTTT.

The gene calls are TRBV28 and TRBJ2-7, with TRBD1 matching over 9 bases. V lost 4 bases to trimming and J lost 4 bases; unmatched junction nucleotides: 11. The CDR3 runs to 16 residues. CDR1 is MDHEN and CDR2 is SYDVKM in the germline V gene. This CDR3 reads CASSSLTGGVGYEQYF. The CDR3 DNA reads TGTGCCAGCAGTTCATTAACAGGGGGCGTAGGGTACGAGCAGTACTTC.

A remark on this clone: Germline is not matched at one junction end, which may reflect a read error. This specimen includes other DNA sequences encoding the same CDR3. This chain uses TRBV7-9 with TRBJ2-3; D may match TRBD1 or TRBD2 (5 bases each). The length of the CDR3 is 15 residues. Germline assignment: CDR1 SEHNR and CDR2 FQNEAQ (reference sequence). The CDR3 protein is CASSLAMGVQSTQYF. The CDR3 nucleotides are TGTGCCAGCAGCTTAGCAATGGGGGTACAGAGTACGCAATATTTT.

The chain is built from TRBV6-1 and TRBJ2-7; 7 nucleotides match TRBD2. Germline trimming cut 3 bases from V and 3 bases from J; bases unmatched to any gene: 8. The CDR3 length is 15 residues. CDR1 is MNHNS, CDR2 SASEGT, per germline. The DNA of the CDR3 is TGTGCCAGCAGTGAGGGGGGGACCGCTCACTACGAGCAGTACTTC. Translating gives CASSEGGTAHYEQYF.